Given below is one T cell receptor beta chain in context. Its cognate antigen is unknown. Repertoires were generated with immunoSEQ multiplex PCR, while TCRdb's copy carries only in-frame clones and drops some. The table shows 20,000 or so clones, with 70% to 90% occurring only once. This specimen comes from a study of T cells in localized non-small cell lung cancer. Points from the study as a whole: Longer overall survival accompanied higher blood T cell density. It was uninvolved adjacent lung that showed the highest T cell clonality, exceeding tumor. Median detection of top 100 tumor clones in adjacent lung was around 60 clones. Heterogeneity within the tumor remains possible, as just one region underwent sequencing.

V lost 2 bases to trimming and J lost 7 bases, with 8 bases between them. This CDR3 has 13 residues. Germline CDR1 MNHEY, CDR2 SVGAGI. The sequence came from a male donor aged 60 or over with stage I squamous cell lung carcinoma. Sequences were derived from peripheral blood, sampled before any cancer treatment. The rearrangement links TRBV6-5 to TRBJ1-4; D unresolved. The DNA of the CDR3 is TGTGCCAGCAGTTACAGGTTTGGTGAAAAACTGTTTTTT. It specifies CASSYRFGEKLFF.